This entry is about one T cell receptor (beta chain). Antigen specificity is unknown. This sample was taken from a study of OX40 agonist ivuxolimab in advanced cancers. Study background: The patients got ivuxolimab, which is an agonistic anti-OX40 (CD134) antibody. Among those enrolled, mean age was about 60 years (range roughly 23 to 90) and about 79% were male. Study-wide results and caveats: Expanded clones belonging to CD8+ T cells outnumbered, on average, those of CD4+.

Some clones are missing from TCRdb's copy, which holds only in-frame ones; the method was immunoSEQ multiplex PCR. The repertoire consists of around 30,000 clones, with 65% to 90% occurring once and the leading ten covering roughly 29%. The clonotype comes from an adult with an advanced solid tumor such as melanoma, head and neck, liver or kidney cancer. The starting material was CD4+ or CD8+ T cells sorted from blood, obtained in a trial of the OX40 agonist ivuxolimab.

The CDR3 DNA reads TGCGCCAGCAGTCCCCTTGGGGGGGCTGGTCAGCCCCAGCATTTT. Translation gives CASSPLGGAGQPQHF. The rearrangement links TRBV5-1 to TRBJ1-5; TRBD1 is a possible D gene (6 bases). In germline, CDR1 is SGHRS, CDR2 YFSETQ. Trimming cost V 5 bases and J 6 bases, with 18 bases left between them. The CDR3 runs 15 residues.